The clone carrying this T cell receptor (beta chain) was seen a few times. These data originate in a study of blood T cells in healthy people across ages. Alongside a J-beta primer mix, a sample-barcoded 5' primer served in a second PCR lasting roughly 7 to 11 cycles. TCRdb called the 5' RACE reads again in MiXCR, with one record for every CDR3 protein. This sample has around 1,500,000 distinct CDR3 sequences; 28% occur once, and the top ten carry 7.7%. The source material was blood. The clonotype comes from a woman aged 25 to 39 in good health.

The CDR3 DNA is TGTGCCAGCAGTGAAAGAGGGGTCTACGAGCAGTACTTC. Translating gives CASSERGVYEQYF. This chain uses TRBV6-1 with TRBJ2-7, with D perhaps TRBD1 or TRBD2 (5 bases each). The CDR3 totals 13 residues. Germline assignment: CDR1 MNHNS and CDR2 SASEGT. Trimming took off 2 bases at V and 3 bases at J, with 8 bases between the two ends.